The 19 T cell receptor beta chains presented below share a single source sample, sequenced in a study of blood T cell repertoires in COVID-19. Only in-frame clones appear in the TCRdb table, and some are missing; sequencing was by immunoSEQ multiplex PCR. This table holds roughly 200,000 clones, more than 70% found once. Sequenced material: peripheral blood. These receptor sequences come from a man aged 35 to 55 with active or convalescent COVID-19.

The J gene is TRBJ1-3, the V gene TRBV24-1, with D maybe TRBD1 (6 bases). The CDR3 has 15 amino acids. Between the trimmed V and J ends, which lost 7 bases and 2 bases, there was a span of 14 bases. Germline CDR1 KGHDR, CDR2 SFDVKD. CDR3 DNA: TGTGCCACCAGCGCCCCAGGGGTTCCTGGAAACACCATATATTTT. This sequence encodes CATSAPGVPGNTIYF.

The chain combines TRBV5-1 with TRBJ1-6; 9 bases are shared with TRBD1. The CDR3 has 14 amino acids. J was trimmed by 6 bases and V by 5 bases; bases with no gene match: 3. CDR1 and CDR2 (germline): SGHRS, YFSETQ. Here the CDR3 DNA reads TGCGCCAGCAGTTCGGACAGGGGTAATTCACCCCTCCACTTT. As protein: CASSSDRGNSPLHF.

V usage is TRBV9 and J usage is TRBJ1-2, with TRBD1 matching over 8 bases. V was pared by 4 bases and J by 5 bases, with 10 bases of the junction left unmatched. The CDR3 loop spans 15 amino acids. Looked up from germline, CDR1 is SGDLS and CDR2 is YYNGEE. CDR3 in DNA: TGTGCCAGCAGCTCCCTGGACAGGGAAAGGTATGGCTACACCTTC. Encoded protein: CASSSLDRERYGYTF.

The V call is TRBV2, the J call TRBJ2-6, with TRBD1 matching over 7 bases. CDR1 and CDR2 from the germline V gene are SNHLY and FYNNEI. Trimming cost V 7 bases and J 1 base; bases outside gene matches: 25. There are 22 residues in the CDR3. The CDR3: CASIPEFGQVELHTSGANVLTF. For the CDR3, the DNA is TGTGCCAGCATTCCCGAATTCGGACAGGTGGAATTACATACTTCTGGGGCCAACGTCCTGACTTTC.

V usage is TRBV18 and J usage is TRBJ1-1; 8 bases are shared with TRBD1. The CDR3 has 13 residues. With 3 bases clipped from V and 10 bases from J, the junction kept 7 bases outside the gene matches. Germline CDR1 is KGHSH and CDR2 is LQKENI. The CDR3 sequence: CASSPGQGAAAFF. In nucleotides, the CDR3 is TGTGCCAGCTCACCGGGGCAGGGGGCGGCAGCTTTCTTT.

This clone was recorded once. V is TRBV27 and J is TRBJ1-1, with 9 bases identical to TRBD1. Trimming at V came to 5 bases and at J to 3 bases, leaving 4 bases not matched to a gene. This CDR3 comprises 14 residues. Per the germline V gene, CDR1 is MNHEY and CDR2 is SMNVEV (reference sequence). This CDR3 reads CASSLQGAYTEAFF. Written as DNA, the CDR3 is TGTGCCAGCAGTCTACAGGGGGCGTACACTGAAGCTTTCTTT.

This chain connects TRBV11-3 to TRBJ1-1; no clear D gene. This CDR3 comprises 12 residues. V shed 4 bases and J shed 7 bases, with 10 bases lying between them. Germline V CDR1 and CDR2: SGHNT, YENEEA. CDR3 bases: TGTGCCAGCAGCTCCCGATCGGGTGAAGCTTTCTTT. It codes for CASSSRSGEAFF.

This sequence joins TRBV6-5 and TRBJ1-1; possibly TRBD1 for D (6 bases). CDR3 length: 16 residues. Trimming took off 0 bases at V and 2 bases at J, with 13 bases between the two ends. CDR1 is MNHEY, CDR2 SVGAGI, per germline. CDR3 region: CASSYSRTASNTEAFF. In DNA, the CDR3 is TGTGCCAGCAGTTACTCGCGGACAGCGTCTAACACTGAAGCTTTCTTT.

The CDR3 sequence: CASGSTGISARERNYGYTF. For the CDR3, the DNA is TGTGCTAGTGGTTCAACGGGTATATCCGCCCGCGAACGCAACTATGGCTACACCTTC. This rearrangement joins TRBV12-5 to TRBJ1-2; D is unresolved. CDR1 is LGHNT, CDR2 FRNRAP, per germline. The CDR3 extends over 19 amino acids. V lost 4 bases and J lost 2, with 26 bases in between.

V and J are TRBV6-1 and TRBJ1-1; TRBD1 might be the D (6 bases). CDR1 MNHNS and CDR2 SASEGT come from the germline V gene. V lost 2 bases to trimming and J lost 1 base, with 8 bases between them. The CDR3 consists of 14 residues. The CDR3 nucleotides are TGTGCCAGCAGTGAAACGACAGGGAACACTGAAGCTTTCTTT. Protein sequence: CASSETTGNTEAFF.

The V gene is TRBV11-3, the J gene TRBJ1-5; D gene ambiguous. The CDR3 covers 13 residues. Germline CDR1 reads SGHNT; CDR2 reads YENEEA. V was clipped by 1 base and J by 9 bases, with 10 bases between them. In nucleotides, the CDR3 is TGTGCCAGCAGCTTAGCGACGGGTTGGCCCCAGCATTTT. Translated: CASSLATGWPQHF.

There are a few counts of this clone. The chain is built from TRBV3-1 (or the pseudogene TRBV3-2) and TRBJ1-1; D is perhaps TRBD1 (5 bases). V dropped 0 bases and J dropped 2 bases, with 13 bases sitting between them. This CDR3 region has 16 residues. Germline-derived CDR1 and CDR2 are LGHDT and YNNKEL (reference sequence). The CDR3 is CASSQDASGDNTEAFF. The DNA of the CDR3 is TGTGCCAGCAGCCAAGACGCCTCGGGGGATAACACTGAAGCTTTCTTT.

The chain couples TRBV25-1 to TRBJ1-2; 7 bases fit TRBD1. V trimming: 6 bases; J trimming: 4 bases; junction bases outside the gene matches: 8. From germline, CDR1 is MGHDK and CDR2 SYGVNS. This CDR3 comprises 14 residues. The CDR3: CASRRTGEGYGYTF. Here the CDR3 DNA reads TGTGCCAGCAGGAGGACAGGTGAGGGCTATGGCTACACCTTC.

V is TRBV25-1 and J is TRBJ1-3; D may be TRBD1 (6 bases). The germline gives CDR1 MGHDK, CDR2 SYGVNS. The CDR3 length is 15 residues. The ends were cut back, 5 bases at V and 0 bases at J, with 11 bases in the middle. The CDR3 nucleotides read TGTGCCAGCAGTCCGGGGGGCCTCTCTGGAAACACCATATATTTT. It translates to CASSPGGLSGNTIYF. Based on the CDR3 plus reference TRBV25-1 and TRBJ1-3, the full variable domain is EADIYQTPRYLVIGTGKKITLECSQTMGHDKMYWYQQDPGMELHLIHYSYGVNSTEKGDLSSESTVSRIRTEHFPLTLESARPSHTSQYLCASSPGGLSGNTIYFGEGSWLTVV.

This clone came up a few times. This chain connects TRBV7-8 to TRBJ1-1; D gene unclear. The CDR3 length is 14 residues. V gave up 1 base and J gave up 4 bases, with 10 bases separating them. In germline, CDR1 is SGHVS, CDR2 FQNEAQ. CDR3 sequence reads: CASSLEVEGTEAFF. The DNA for the CDR3 is TGTGCCAGCAGCTTAGAGGTTGAGGGCACTGAAGCTTTCTTT.

The rearrangement uses TRBV7-6 and TRBJ2-1, with TRBD2 as a possible D gene (7 bases). Trimming cost V 5 bases and J 3 bases, with 20 bases left between them. Germline V gene lookup returns CDR1 SGHVS and CDR2 FNYEAQ. CDR3 size: 17 residues. This CDR3 reads CASSPLFEGGDYNEQFF. CDR3 DNA: TGTGCCAGCAGCCCCCTATTTGAGGGGGGGGACTACAATGAGCAGTTCTTC.

The gene calls are TRBV7-9 and TRBJ2-3; D gene ambiguous. Per germline, CDR1 SEHNR and CDR2 FQNEAQ (reference sequence). With 1 base removed from V and 3 bases from J, the gap between germline ends came to 5 bases. The CDR3 sequence is 13 residues long. CDR3 residues: CASSLDGTDTQYF. The CDR3 nucleotides are TGTGCCAGCAGCTTAGACGGGACAGATACGCAGTATTTT.

The chain links TRBV7-2 to TRBJ2-5, with 9 bases matching TRBD1. The length of the CDR3 is 14 residues. V trimming: 5 bases; J trimming: 5 bases; junction bases outside the gene matches: 6. Germline V gene sequence: CDR1 SGHTA, CDR2 FQGNSA. CDR3 in DNA: TGTGCCAGCAGCCAACAGGGGGCTGGGGAGACCCAGTACTTC. Amino acids: CASSQQGAGETQYF.

The chain recombines TRBV30 with TRBJ1-6, with D possibly being TRBD1 (5 bases). Germline CDR1 GTSNPN, CDR2 SVGIG (reference sequence). Between the trimmed V and J ends, which lost 2 bases and 0 bases, there was a span of 14 bases. CDR3 length equals 17 residues. Written as DNA, the CDR3 is TGTGCCTGGAGTAGACAGTCAACGAGCTCCTATAATTCACCCCTCCACTTT. Protein: CAWSRQSTSSYNSPLHF.